The following is a T cell receptor beta chain sequence with its context. This sample stems from a study of control samples from healthy donors and cancer patients. The CDR3 sequence is 13 residues long. Trimming cost V 9 bases and J 0 bases, with 11 bases left between them. The germline CDR1 and CDR2 sequences are MNHEY and SMNVEV (reference sequence). Here immunoSEQ multiplex PCR was the method, and the copy in TCRdb shows in-frame clones only, minus some. The repertoire holds over 150,000 clones, with more than 85% as singletons. This sequence joins TRBV27 and TRBJ1-1; a possible D gene is TRBD1 (5 bases). The sequence came from a woman aged 40 to 50 in good health. The sample comprised blood. Written as DNA, the CDR3 is TGTGCCAGTCGGGGCAGATTGAACACTGAAGCTTTCTTT. Translating it yields CASRGRLNTEAFF.